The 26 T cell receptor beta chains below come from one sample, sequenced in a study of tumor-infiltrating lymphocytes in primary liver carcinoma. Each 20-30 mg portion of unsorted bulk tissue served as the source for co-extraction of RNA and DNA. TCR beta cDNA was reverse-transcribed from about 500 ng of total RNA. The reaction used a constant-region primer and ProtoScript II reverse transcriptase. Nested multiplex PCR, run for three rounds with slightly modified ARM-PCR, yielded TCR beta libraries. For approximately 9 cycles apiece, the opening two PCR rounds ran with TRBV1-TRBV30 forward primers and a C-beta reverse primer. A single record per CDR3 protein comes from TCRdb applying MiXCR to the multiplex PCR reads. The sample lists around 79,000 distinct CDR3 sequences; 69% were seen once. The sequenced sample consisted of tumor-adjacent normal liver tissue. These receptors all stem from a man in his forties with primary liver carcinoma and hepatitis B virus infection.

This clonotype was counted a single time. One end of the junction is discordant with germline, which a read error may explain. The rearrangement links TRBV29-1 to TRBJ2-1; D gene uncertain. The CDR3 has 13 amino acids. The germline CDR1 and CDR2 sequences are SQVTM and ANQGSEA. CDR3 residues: CSVGIPSRNEQFF. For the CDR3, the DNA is TGCAGTGTTGGGATTCCGTCTCGAAATGAGCAGTTCTTC.

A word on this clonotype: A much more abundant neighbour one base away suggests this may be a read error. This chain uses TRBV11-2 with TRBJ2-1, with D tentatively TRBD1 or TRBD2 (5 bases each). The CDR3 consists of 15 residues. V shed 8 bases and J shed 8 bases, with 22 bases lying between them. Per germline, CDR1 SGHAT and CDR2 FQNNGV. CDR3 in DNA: TGTGCCAGCGTACTAGGGGTCCTCCGGGGACATGAGCAGTTCTTC. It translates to CASVLGVLRGHEQFF.

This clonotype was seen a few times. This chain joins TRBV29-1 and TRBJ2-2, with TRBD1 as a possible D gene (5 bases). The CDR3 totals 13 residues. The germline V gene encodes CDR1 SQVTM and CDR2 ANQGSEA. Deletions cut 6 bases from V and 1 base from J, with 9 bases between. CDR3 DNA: TGCAGCGTGGACACGGGGAACACCGGGGAGCTGTTTTTT. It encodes CSVDTGNTGELFF.

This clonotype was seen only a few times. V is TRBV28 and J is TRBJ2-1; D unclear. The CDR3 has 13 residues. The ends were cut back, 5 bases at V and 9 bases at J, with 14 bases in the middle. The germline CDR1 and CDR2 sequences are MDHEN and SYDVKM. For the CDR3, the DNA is TGTGCCAGCAGTCTCGGGCCCTATGGTGAGCAGTTCTTC. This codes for CASSLGPYGEQFF.

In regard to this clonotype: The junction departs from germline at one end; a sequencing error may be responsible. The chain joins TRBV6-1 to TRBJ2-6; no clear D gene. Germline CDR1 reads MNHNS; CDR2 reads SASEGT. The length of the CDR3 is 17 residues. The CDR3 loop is CGSREATTGSGANVLTF. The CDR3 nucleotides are TGTGGCAGCAGAGAGGCTACGACTGGCTCTGGGGCCAACGTCCTGACTTTC.

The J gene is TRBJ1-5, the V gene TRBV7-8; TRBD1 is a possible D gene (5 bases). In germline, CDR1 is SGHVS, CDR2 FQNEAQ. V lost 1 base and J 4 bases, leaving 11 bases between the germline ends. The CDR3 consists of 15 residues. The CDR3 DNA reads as TGTGCCAGCAGCTTAGAAGGGGTCGTGAATCAGCCCCAGCATTTT. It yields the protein CASSLEGVVNQPQHF.

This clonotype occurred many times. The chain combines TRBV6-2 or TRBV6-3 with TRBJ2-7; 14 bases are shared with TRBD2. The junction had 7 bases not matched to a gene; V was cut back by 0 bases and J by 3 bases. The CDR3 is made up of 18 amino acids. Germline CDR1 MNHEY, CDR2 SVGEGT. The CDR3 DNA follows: TGTGCCAGCAGTTACTCGCTGACTAGCGGGAGGGATGTCTACGAGCAGTACTTC. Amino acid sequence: CASSYSLTSGRDVYEQYF.

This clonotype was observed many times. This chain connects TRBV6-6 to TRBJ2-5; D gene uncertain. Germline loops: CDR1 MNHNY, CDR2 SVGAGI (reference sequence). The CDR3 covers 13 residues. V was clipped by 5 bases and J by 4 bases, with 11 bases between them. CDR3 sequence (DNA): TGTGCCAGCAGTCGGACGGATCGAGAGACCCAGTACTTC. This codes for CASSRTDRETQYF.

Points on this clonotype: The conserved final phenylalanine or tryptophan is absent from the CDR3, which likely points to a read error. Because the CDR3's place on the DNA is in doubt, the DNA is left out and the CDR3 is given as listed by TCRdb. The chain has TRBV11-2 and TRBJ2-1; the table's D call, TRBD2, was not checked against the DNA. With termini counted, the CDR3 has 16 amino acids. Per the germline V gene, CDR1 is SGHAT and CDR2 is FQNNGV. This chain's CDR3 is CAGSYPRTSGRQEQIL.

The CDR3: CAISFPRLAGAGADTQYF. CDR3 coding DNA: TGTGCCATCAGCTTCCCCCGACTAGCAGGAGCGGGGGCAGATACGCAGTATTTT. V gene TRBV6-2 or TRBV6-3 combines with J gene TRBJ2-3; 8 bases match TRBD2. Germline lookup yields CDR1 MNHEY and CDR2 SVGEGT. The CDR3 is 18 amino acids. V was clipped by 10 bases and J by 4 bases; unmatched bases: 22.

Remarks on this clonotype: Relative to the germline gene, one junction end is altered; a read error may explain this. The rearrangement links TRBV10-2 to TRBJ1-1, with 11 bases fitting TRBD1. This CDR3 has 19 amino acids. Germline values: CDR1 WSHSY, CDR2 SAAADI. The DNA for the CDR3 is TGTGCCACCAGGGAGGGCCGGGGATGGACAGGGGGCTTGAACACTGAAGCTTTCTTT. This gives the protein CATREGRGWTGGLNTEAFF.

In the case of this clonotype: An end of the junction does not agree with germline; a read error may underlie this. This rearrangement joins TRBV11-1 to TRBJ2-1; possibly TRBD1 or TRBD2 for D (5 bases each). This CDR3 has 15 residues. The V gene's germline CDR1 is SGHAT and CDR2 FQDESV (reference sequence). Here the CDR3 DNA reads TGTGCCAGCAGCTTTGAGGGACGACCCGGGGACGGGCAGTCCTTC. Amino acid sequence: CASSFEGRPGDGQSF.

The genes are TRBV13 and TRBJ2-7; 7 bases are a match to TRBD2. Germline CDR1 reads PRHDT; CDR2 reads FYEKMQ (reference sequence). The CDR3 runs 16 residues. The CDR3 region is CVSSQRTSQRSYEQYF. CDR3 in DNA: TGTGTCAGTAGCCAGCGGACTAGTCAGAGGTCCTACGAGCAGTACTTC.

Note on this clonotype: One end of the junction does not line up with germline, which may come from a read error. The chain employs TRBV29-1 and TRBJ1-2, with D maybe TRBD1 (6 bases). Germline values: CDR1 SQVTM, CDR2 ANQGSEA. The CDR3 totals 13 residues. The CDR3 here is CSARQVANYGYTF. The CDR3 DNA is TGCAGCGCTCGACAGGTGGCAAACTATGGCTACACATTC. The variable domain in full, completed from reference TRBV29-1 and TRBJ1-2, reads SAVISQKPSRDICQRGTSLTIQCQVDSQVTMMFWYRQQPGQSLTLIATANQGSEATYESGFVIDKFPISRPNLTFSTLTVSNMSPEDSSIYLCSARQVANYGYTFGSGTRLTVV.

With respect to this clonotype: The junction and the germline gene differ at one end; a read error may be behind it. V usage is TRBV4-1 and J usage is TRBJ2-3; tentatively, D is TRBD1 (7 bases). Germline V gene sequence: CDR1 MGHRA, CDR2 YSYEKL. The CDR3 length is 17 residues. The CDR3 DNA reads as TGCGCCAGTAGCCAGGAGGGGGCCGGGCAGGACACAGATACGCAGTATTTT. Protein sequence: CASSQEGAGQDTDTQYF.

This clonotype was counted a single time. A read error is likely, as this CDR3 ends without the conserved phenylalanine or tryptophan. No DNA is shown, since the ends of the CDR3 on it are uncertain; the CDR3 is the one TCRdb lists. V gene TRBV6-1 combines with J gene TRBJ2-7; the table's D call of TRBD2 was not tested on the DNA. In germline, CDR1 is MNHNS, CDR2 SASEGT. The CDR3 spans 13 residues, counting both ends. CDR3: CASSVLGGYEQYY.

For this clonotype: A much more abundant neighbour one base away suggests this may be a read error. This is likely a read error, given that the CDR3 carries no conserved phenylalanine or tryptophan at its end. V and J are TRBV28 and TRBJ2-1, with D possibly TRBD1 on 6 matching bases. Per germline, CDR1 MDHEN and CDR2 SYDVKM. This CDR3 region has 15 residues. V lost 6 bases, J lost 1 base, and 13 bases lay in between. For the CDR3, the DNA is TGTGCCAGCAGCAGACTCGACAGGTCCTACAATGAGCAGTTCTTA. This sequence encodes CASSRLDRSYNEQFL.

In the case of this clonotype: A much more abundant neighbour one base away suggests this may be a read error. The CDR3 spells CASCLGRAGAGFQETQYF. The DNA for the CDR3 is TGTGCCAGCTGTTTAGGCCGGGCAGGCGCTGGATTTCAAGAGACCCAGTACTTC. The chain links TRBV28 to TRBJ2-5; D gene ambiguous. CDR3 length: 18 amino acids. Germline CDR1 reads MDHEN; CDR2 reads SYDVKM.

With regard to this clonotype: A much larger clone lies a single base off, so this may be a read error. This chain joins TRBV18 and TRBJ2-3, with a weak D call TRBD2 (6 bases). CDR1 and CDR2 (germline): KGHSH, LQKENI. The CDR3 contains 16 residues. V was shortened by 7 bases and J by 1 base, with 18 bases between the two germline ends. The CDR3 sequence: CASLPTGVYGTDTQYF. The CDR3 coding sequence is TGTGCCAGCTTACCGACGGGGGTATATGGCACAGATACGCAGTATTTT.

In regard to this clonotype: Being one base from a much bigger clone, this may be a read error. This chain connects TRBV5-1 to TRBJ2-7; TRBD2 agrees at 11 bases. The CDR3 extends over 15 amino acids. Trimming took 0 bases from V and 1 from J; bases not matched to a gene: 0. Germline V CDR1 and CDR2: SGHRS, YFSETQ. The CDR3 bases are TGCGCCAGCAGCTTGGGACTAGCGGGATCCTACGAGCAGTACTTC. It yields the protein CASSLGLAGSYEQYF.

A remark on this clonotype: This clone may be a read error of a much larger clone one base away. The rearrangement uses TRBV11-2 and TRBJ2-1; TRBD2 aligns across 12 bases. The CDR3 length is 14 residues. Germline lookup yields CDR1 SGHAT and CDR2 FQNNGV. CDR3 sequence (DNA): TGTACCAGCAGCTTAGATACTAGCGGGAGGTCTCTGTTCTTC. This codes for CTSSLDTSGRSLFF.

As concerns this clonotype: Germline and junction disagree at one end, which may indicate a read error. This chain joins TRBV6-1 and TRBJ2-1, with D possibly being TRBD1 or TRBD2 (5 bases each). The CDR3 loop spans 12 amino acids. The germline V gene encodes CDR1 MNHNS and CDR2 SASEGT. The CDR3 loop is CASSEGSVGQLF. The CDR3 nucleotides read TGTGCCAGCAGTGAAGGTAGCGTGGGGCAGCTCTTC.

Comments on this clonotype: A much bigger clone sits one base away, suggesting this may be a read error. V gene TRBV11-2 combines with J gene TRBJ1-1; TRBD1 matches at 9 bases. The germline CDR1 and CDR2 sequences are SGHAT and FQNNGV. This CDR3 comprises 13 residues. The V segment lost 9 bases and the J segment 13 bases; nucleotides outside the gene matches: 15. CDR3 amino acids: CARSRGGTGNDFF. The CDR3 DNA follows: TGTGCCAGAAGCAGAGGCGGGACAGGGAATGATTTCTTT.

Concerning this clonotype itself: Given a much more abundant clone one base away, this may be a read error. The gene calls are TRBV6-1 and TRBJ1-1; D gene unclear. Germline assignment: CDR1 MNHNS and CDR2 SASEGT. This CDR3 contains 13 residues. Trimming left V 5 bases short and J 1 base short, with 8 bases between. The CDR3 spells CASSNGRNTEAFF. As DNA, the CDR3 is TGTGCCAGCAGTAATGGTAGGAACACTGAAGCTTTCTTT.

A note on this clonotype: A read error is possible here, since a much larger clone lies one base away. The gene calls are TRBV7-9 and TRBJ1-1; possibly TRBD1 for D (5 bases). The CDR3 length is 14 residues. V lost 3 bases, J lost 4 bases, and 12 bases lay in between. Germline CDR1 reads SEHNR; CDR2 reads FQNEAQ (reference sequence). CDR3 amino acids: CASSFRTWATEAFF. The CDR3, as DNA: TGTGCCAGCAGCTTTAGGACATGGGCCACTGAAGCTTTCTTT.

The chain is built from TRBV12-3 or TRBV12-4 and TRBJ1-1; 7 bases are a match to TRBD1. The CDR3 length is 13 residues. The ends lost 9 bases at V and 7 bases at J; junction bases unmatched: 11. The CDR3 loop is CARTITTGREAFF. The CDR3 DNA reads TGTGCCAGGACTATAACGACAGGGCGTGAAGCTTTCTTT.